The source of this TCR beta chain is a study of blood T cell repertoires in COVID-19 (dated by TCRdb to between 2020 and 2021). About the full investigation: Samples covering the acute and convalescent phases of COVID-19 were provided by collaborators in the United States, Italy and Spain. The prospective study material was composed of cDNA or gDNA derived from T cells, B-cell-depleted T cells, or PBMCs. The dataset comprised deeply sampled blood TCRbeta repertoires from subjects exposed to, actively infected with, or recovered from COVID-19. A freely available public database, intended as a resource for researchers studying the immune response to SARS-CoV-2, is where the repertoires were released. Samples came from the ongoing ImmuneRACE study (first 160 participants) plus 1,254 subjects from 6 global collaborators. Nearly every sample came with metadata listing a de-identified subject ID, COVID-19 status, age in years and sex. Where available, HLA class I and class II types were taken from metadata supplied by the sample provider and were not determined by assay-based typing.

What the work shows at the level of the full study, not this receptor alone: How much clinical and demographic metadata was included differed by source and by participant, and the metadata was provided uncurated.

In the prospective study, participants were about 18 to 95 years old, resided in approximately 25 geographic areas of the United States, and were enrolled through a virtual design. To assign participants to cohorts, the prospective study relied on clinical history that participants themselves reported in a screening survey and a study questionnaire. ImmuneRACE Cohort 3 recovered participants were defined by two consecutive negative NP/OP PCR tests, healthcare professional clearance, or symptom resolution. In the prospective study, whole blood, serum and a nasopharyngeal or oropharyngeal swab were collected from each participant by mobile phlebotomists. Prospective study participants could optionally give additional blood draws and questionnaires over an approximately two-month period. Prospective study blood samples were shipped either frozen or at room temperature before DNA extraction. Of note for this clone: Its antigen remains undetermined. The sample holds no much larger clone one base away, and base qualities are not on file.

The CDR3 has 14 amino acids, counting the end cysteine and phenylalanine. CDR3 DNA only is kept here, 42 bases in frame from base 1. Deletion took 2 bases off V and 6 bases off J, with a span of 14 bases between the germline ends. The germline V gene specifies SGHRS as CDR1 and YFSETQ as CDR2. The immunoSEQ Assay, a bias-controlled multiplex PCR, was used to amplify TCRbeta CDR3 regions from genomic DNA. Processing in the source paper ran as follows. Within the assay, amplification of reference gene primers was used to estimate how many nucleated cells each sample contained. Sequence reads were collapsed and filtered to measure the absolute abundance of every unique TCRbeta CDR3 rearrangement. Productive Simpson clonality was computed per sample as the square root of Simpson's diversity index over productive rearrangements. This immuneACCESS table, as held by TCRdb, lists in-frame sequences with V and J called but not all clones. Of the missing ones, under half trace to an unresolved V gene in checked studies; the others have no known cause. That table furnishes V, J and clone size, whereas the DNA furnished D and trimming. Recorded for this sample are roughly 400,000 clones; about 90% of them occurred a single time. The ten top clones hold about 0.6% of the sample.

The receptor comes from a man between 18 and 29 years old who had recovered from COVID-19. The V and J genes are TRBV5-1 and TRBJ1-2; matching of 5 bases hints at TRBD1 as the D gene. Specimen: PBMCs or T cells enriched from blood (not recorded which). The CDR3 sequence is CASSFSSGRNGYTF. The nucleotides read TGCGCCAGCAGCTTCTCGTCAGGGAGGAATGGCTACACCTTC.